This TCR beta chain came from a study of cytomegalovirus exposure and HLA in healthy donors. Looking at the study overall: The 90 to 150 validation repertoires matched the approximately 700 first-cohort repertoires in platform, a later analysis reported.

TCRdb keeps only in-frame clones here, not all; method: immunoSEQ multiplex PCR. The repertoire consists of 300,000 to 350,000 clones, with over 75% occurring once and the leading ten covering around 0.88%. This clone was counted a few times. The sample contains more than one DNA sequence encoding this CDR3. V lost 1 base, J lost 0 bases, and 6 bases lay in between. The CDR3 totals 14 residues. Germline loops: CDR1 SGHDN, CDR2 FVKESK. V gene TRBV14 combines with J gene TRBJ1-1; no clear D gene. What was sequenced was PBMCs. The origin of this receptor is a man in his thirties or forties in good health and CMV-seronegative. CDR3 bases: TGTGCCAGCAGCCAAGCAGGTATGAACACTGAAGCTTTCTTT. The encoded protein is CASSQAGMNTEAFF.